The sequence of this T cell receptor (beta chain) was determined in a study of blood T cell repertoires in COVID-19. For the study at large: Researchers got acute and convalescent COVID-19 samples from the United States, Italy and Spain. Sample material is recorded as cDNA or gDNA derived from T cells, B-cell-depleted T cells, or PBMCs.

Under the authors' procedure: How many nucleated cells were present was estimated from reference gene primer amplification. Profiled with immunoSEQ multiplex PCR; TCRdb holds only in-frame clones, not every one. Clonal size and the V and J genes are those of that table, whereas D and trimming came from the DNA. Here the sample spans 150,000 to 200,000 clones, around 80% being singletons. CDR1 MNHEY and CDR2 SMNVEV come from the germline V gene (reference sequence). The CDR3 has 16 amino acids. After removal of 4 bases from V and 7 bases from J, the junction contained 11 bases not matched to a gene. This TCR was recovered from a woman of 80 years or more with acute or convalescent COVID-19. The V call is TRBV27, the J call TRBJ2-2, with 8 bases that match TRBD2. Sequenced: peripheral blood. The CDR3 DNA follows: TGTGCCAGCAGTTGGAGTAGCGGGATTATGGGCGGGGAGCTGTTTTTT. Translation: CASSWSSGIMGGELFF.